The 13 T cell receptor beta chains below all came from one sample that was sequenced in a study of cytotoxic CD8 clonotypes in ibrutinib-treated CLL. Clones were read by immunoSEQ multiplex PCR, and TCRdb kept only the in-frame ones, dropping some. The data show roughly 52,000 clones, with approximately 50% seen just once and 32% held by the top ten. The sample consisted of PBMCs, taken after 12 months of ibrutinib treatment. These receptors all stem from a human donor with chronic lymphocytic leukemia.

The rearrangement joins TRBV28 to TRBJ2-7; D is uncertain. The CDR3 is made up of 14 amino acids. V was trimmed by 2 bases and J by 0 bases, leaving 8 bases between them. CDR1 is MDHEN, CDR2 SYDVKM, per germline. The CDR3 DNA reads TGTGCCAGCAGTTTAGACAACGGCTCCTACGAGCAGTACTTC. This encodes CASSLDNGSYEQYF.

The chain links TRBV5-1 to TRBJ2-1; 7 bases map to TRBD2. With 4 bases clipped from V and 5 bases from J, the junction kept 6 bases outside the gene matches. Germline-derived CDR1 and CDR2 are SGHRS and YFSETQ. CDR3 length: 14 residues. The CDR3 DNA follows: TGCGCCAGCAGCATAGTAGCGGGTAACAATGAGCAGTTCTTC. It codes for CASSIVAGNNEQFF.

This clone was detected only a few times. This chain links TRBV2 with TRBJ1-6, with D perhaps matching TRBD1 (6 bases). The V gene lost 7 bases and the J gene lost 7 bases, with 14 bases spanning the gap. Germline V lookup: CDR1 SNHLY, CDR2 FYNNEI. The CDR3 runs to 14 residues. The CDR3 spells CASIGTNRNSPLHF. The CDR3 coding sequence is TGTGCCAGCATAGGGACAAATAGGAATTCACCCCTCCACTTT.

This chain joins TRBV5-1 and TRBJ2-7, with a weak D call TRBD1 (5 bases). V dropped 2 bases and J dropped 2 bases, with 14 bases sitting between them. CDR3 length: 15 amino acids. Germline CDR1 and CDR2: SGHRS and YFSETQ. As DNA, the CDR3 is TGCGCCAGCAGCTTCCTAGGGGTCACCACCTACGAGCAGTACTTC. Protein: CASSFLGVTTYEQYF. The variable domain in full, completed from reference TRBV5-1 and TRBJ2-7, reads KAGVTQTPRYLIKTRGQQVTLSCSPISGHRSVSWYQQTPGQGLQFLFEYFSETQRNKGNFPGRFSGRQFSNSRSEMNVSTLELGDSALYLCASSFLGVTTYEQYFGPGTRLTVT.

This rearrangement joins TRBV5-1 to TRBJ2-7, with TRBD2 matching over 8 bases. CDR3 length equals 15 residues. Germline V gene data show CDR1 as SGHRS and CDR2 as YFSETQ. The V and J ends lost 4 bases and 0 bases, in that order; junction bases with no gene match: 6. CDR3 sequence reads: CASSTTSGPSYEQYF. The CDR3 DNA reads TGCGCCAGCAGCACTACTAGCGGTCCCTCCTACGAGCAGTACTTC.

This chain connects TRBV27 to TRBJ1-1, with D uncertain. CDR1 and CDR2 from the germline V gene are MNHEY and SMNVEV (reference sequence). The CDR3 is 14 residues long. Trimming shortened V by 5 bases and J by 5 bases, and 15 bases separated the two germline ends. For the CDR3, the DNA is TGTGCCAGCAGTAACCTCGGGGAAGGGACTGAAGCTTTCTTT. Translation gives CASSNLGEGTEAFF.

This chain links TRBV6-6 with TRBJ1-5; 8 nucleotides align to TRBD1. Germline V CDR1 and CDR2: MNHNY, SVGAGI (reference sequence). CDR3 length equals 15 residues. The V and J ends lost 7 bases and 7 bases, in that order; junction bases with no gene match: 12. For the CDR3, the DNA is TGTGCCAGCACCATATACAGGGGGGTTGAGCAGCCCCAGCATTTT. Translation: CASTIYRGVEQPQHF.

In this sample, this clone turned up a few times. V is TRBV29-1 and J is TRBJ1-3; D unclear. Trimming cost V 7 bases and J 0 bases, with 10 bases left between them. CDR3 length equals 13 residues. Germline CDR1 is SQVTM and CDR2 is ANQGSEA. CDR3 DNA: TGCAGCGCGGGAGGGAGCTCTGGAAACACCATATATTTT. This sequence encodes CSAGGSSGNTIYF.

The CDR3 protein is CASSPRAGVADTGELFF. In DNA, the CDR3 is TGTGCCAGCAGCCCCCGGGCGGGAGTGGCGGACACCGGGGAGCTGTTTTTT. This rearrangement joins TRBV5-5 to TRBJ2-2, with TRBD2 identical over 7 bases. V lost 4 bases to trimming and J lost 3 bases; unmatched junction nucleotides: 12. Germline CDR1 SGHKS, CDR2 YYEKEE (reference sequence). There are 17 residues in the CDR3. Using reference TRBV5-5 and TRBJ2-2 for the parts outside the CDR3, the full variable domain is DAGVTQSPTHLIKTRGQQVTLRCSPISGHKSVSWYQQVLGQGPQFIFQYYEKEERGRGNFPDRFSARQFPNYSSELNVNALLLGDSALYLCASSPRAGVADTGELFFGEGSRLTVL.

V and J are TRBV2 and TRBJ1-1, with D maybe TRBD1 (6 bases). Trimming left V 2 bases short and J 4 bases short, with 8 bases between. CDR1 and CDR2 from the germline V gene are SNHLY and FYNNEI. The CDR3 contains 13 residues. The CDR3 sequence is CASSESRGTEAFF. For the CDR3, the DNA is TGTGCCAGCAGTGAATCCAGGGGCACTGAAGCTTTCTTT.

The chain has TRBV28 and TRBJ1-2; D remains ambiguous. Per the germline V gene, CDR1 is MDHEN and CDR2 is SYDVKM. With 1 base removed from V and 7 bases from J, the gap between germline ends came to 22 bases. The CDR3 loop spans 17 amino acids. The CDR3 nucleotides are TGTGCCAGCAGTTTATTGGGCAGGTCCCCCGCAGGTGGTGGCTACACCTTC. The encoded protein is CASSLLGRSPAGGGYTF.

This clone is medium-sized by share. V usage is TRBV29-1 and J usage is TRBJ1-2; D is uncertain. V was clipped by 4 bases and J by 6 bases, with 15 bases between them. Germline assignment: CDR1 SQVTM and CDR2 ANQGSEA. The CDR3 has 13 amino acids. CDR3 loop: CSVVARTLNGYTF. CDR3 in DNA: TGCAGCGTTGTAGCTAGGACGCTAAATGGCTACACCTTC.

The chain links TRBV7-6 to TRBJ1-1; possibly TRBD1 for D (6 bases). V dropped 0 bases and J dropped 5 bases, with 22 bases sitting between them. The germline V gene encodes CDR1 SGHVS and CDR2 FNYEAQ. The CDR3 loop spans 18 amino acids. CDR3 protein: CASSLAMSGGGVGTEAFF. DNA for the CDR3: TGTGCCAGCAGCTTAGCGATGAGCGGTGGGGGCGTCGGTACTGAAGCTTTCTTT.